This TCR beta chain derives from a study of chemoradiotherapy in HPV16-positive cancers. Trimming stripped 2 bases from V and 0 bases from J, with 10 bases between. Germline V lookup: CDR1 SGHTA, CDR2 FQGNSA. The CDR3 is made up of 15 amino acids. Produced via immunoSEQ multiplex PCR; TCRdb's table is partial and in-frame only. The sample shows 9,500 to 15,000 clones, 85% to 90% of them seen only once. Repeated repertoire sampling spanned the course of chemoradiotherapy. Here the sequenced sample was blood, taken from a patient who underwent chemoradiotherapy. The receptor was isolated from a human donor with HPV-associated anogenital cancer. The chain couples TRBV7-2 to TRBJ1-2, with a tentative D call TRBD1 (5 bases). In nucleotides, the CDR3 is TGTGCCAGCAGCTTAAAGTTGGGGGCTAACTATGGCTACACCTTC. The encoded protein is CASSLKLGANYGYTF. Supplemented by reference TRBV7-2 and TRBJ1-2, the full variable domain reads GAGVSQSPSNKVTEKGKDVELRCDPISGHTALYWYRQSLGQGLEFLIYFQGNSAPDKSGLPSDRFSAERTGGSVSTLTIQRTQQEDSAVYLCASSLKLGANYGYTFGSGTRLTVV.